The next 25 T cell receptor beta chains were all read from a single sample in a study of blood T cell repertoires in COVID-19. Profiled with immunoSEQ multiplex PCR; TCRdb holds only in-frame clones, not every one. The table has 490,000 or so clones, about nine tenths seen once; the top ten hold roughly 8%. Specimen: PBMCs or T cells enriched from blood (not recorded which). These receptors all come from a woman aged 55-70 years who had recovered from COVID-19.

V usage is TRBV10-1 and J usage is TRBJ1-2; D gene ambiguous. This CDR3 has 13 residues. Germline V gives CDR1 WNHNN, CDR2 SYGVQD (reference sequence). The ends were cut back, 0 bases at V and 5 bases at J, with 7 bases in the middle. The CDR3 sequence: CASSESRFYGYTF. The CDR3 DNA sequence: TGCGCCAGCAGTGAGTCCCGGTTTTATGGCTACACCTTC.

The chain carries TRBV5-1 and TRBJ1-1; D unresolved. This CDR3 contains 14 residues. Looked up from germline, CDR1 is SGHRS and CDR2 is YFSETQ. V lost 1 base, J lost 5 bases, and 12 bases lay in between. The DNA for the CDR3 is TGCGCCAGCAGCTTGAACCGTGGGAGGACTGAAGCTTTCTTT. This codes for CASSLNRGRTEAFF.

The genes are TRBV19 and TRBJ1-2; TRBD1 matches at 7 bases. Trimming took 6 bases from V and 8 from J; bases not matched to a gene: 9. Germline V CDR1 and CDR2: LNHDA, SQIVND (reference sequence). The CDR3 runs 13 residues. The CDR3 loop reads CASSQGQAQGYTF. For the CDR3, the DNA is TGTGCCAGTAGCCAAGGACAGGCTCAAGGCTACACCTTC.

The chain has TRBV29-1 and TRBJ1-5; D gene ambiguous. CDR1 is SQVTM and CDR2 is ANQGSEA in the germline V gene. The V and J ends lost 4 bases and 2 bases respectively, with 12 bases between them. The CDR3 is made up of 14 amino acids. As DNA, the CDR3 is TGCAGCGTTGCCGTGGGCAGTGGCAATCAGCCCCAGCATTTT. Translating it yields CSVAVGSGNQPQHF. The complete variable domain, with remaining parts taken from reference TRBV29-1 and TRBJ1-5, reads SAVISQKPSRDICQRGTSLTIQCQVDSQVTMMFWYRQQPGQSLTLIATANQGSEATYESGFVIDKFPISRPNLTFSTLTVSNMSPEDSSIYLCSVAVGSGNQPQHFGDGTRLSIL.

The table lists this clone with a count of one. The genes are TRBV28 and TRBJ2-2, with D possibly being TRBD2 (6 bases). Germline CDR1 is MDHEN and CDR2 is SYDVKM. The CDR3 spans 14 residues. V lost 7 bases and J 9 bases, leaving 18 bases between the germline ends. The CDR3 bases are TGTGCCAGCACCGGGGGAGTACGGGAGAGGGAGCTGTTTTTT. It yields the protein CASTGGVRERELFF.

The V call is TRBV5-6, the J call TRBJ2-7; 9 positions match TRBD1. V lost 3 bases and J lost 4; bases outside the gene matches: 14. CDR1 SGHDT and CDR2 YYEEEE come from the germline V gene. CDR3 length: 17 amino acids. The CDR3 coding sequence is TGTGCCAGCAGCTACTCCCTGGGGGGGACAGGGTCGTACGAGCAGTACTTC. Translated, it gives CASSYSLGGTGSYEQYF.

The chain uses TRBV5-5 and TRBJ2-5; D not certain. CDR1 and CDR2 from the germline V gene are SGHKS and YYEKEE (reference sequence). The CDR3 has 14 residues. Between the trimmed V and J ends, which lost 0 bases and 1 base, there was a span of 7 bases. This CDR3 is CASSLVTIQETQYF. In DNA form, the CDR3 reads TGTGCCAGCAGCTTGGTTACTATCCAAGAGACCCAGTACTTC. The full variable domain, completed using reference TRBV5-5 and TRBJ2-5, is DAGVTQSPTHLIKTRGQQVTLRCSPISGHKSVSWYQQVLGQGPQFIFQYYEKEERGRGNFPDRFSARQFPNYSSELNVNALLLGDSALYLCASSLVTIQETQYFGPGTRLLVL.

V is TRBV9 and J is TRBJ2-3; 9 positions agree with TRBD2. This CDR3 has 18 residues. Trimming cost V 0 bases and J 1 base; bases outside gene matches: 9. Per the germline V gene, CDR1 is SGDLS and CDR2 is YYNGEE. The DNA for the CDR3 is TGTGCCAGCAGCGTAGGGGTAGCGGGGGCTCCTGGCACAGATACGCAGTATTTT. Protein sequence: CASSVGVAGAPGTDTQYF. The variable domain in full, with the rest retrieved from reference TRBV9 and TRBJ2-3, is DSGVTQTPKHLITATGQRVTLRCSPRSGDLSVYWYQQSLDQGLQFLIQYYNGEERAKGNILERFSAQQFPDLHSELNLSSLELGDSALYFCASSVGVAGAPGTDTQYFGPGTRLTVL.

V is TRBV30 and J is TRBJ2-5, with 8 bases aligning to TRBD2. The CDR3 extends over 15 amino acids. J was trimmed by 5 bases and V by 0 bases; bases with no gene match: 8. Per germline, CDR1 GTSNPN and CDR2 SVGIG (reference sequence). The CDR3 here is CAWSVGAGDLETQYF. The CDR3 bases are TGTGCCTGGAGTGTTGGAGCGGGGGACCTGGAGACCCAGTACTTC.

The V gene is TRBV3-1 (or the pseudogene TRBV3-2), the J gene TRBJ1-2; no reliable D call. The CDR3 length is 17 residues. The germline CDR1 and CDR2 sequences are LGHDT and YNNKEL (reference sequence). V shed 0 bases and J shed 4 bases, with 18 bases lying between them. CDR3 nucleotide sequence: TGTGCCAGCAGCCAAGATCGATGGCAGTTCTCAGGCTATGGCTACACCTTC. This sequence encodes CASSQDRWQFSGYGYTF.

Here the CDR3 reads CATSDFRGTGYTF. As DNA, the CDR3 is TGTGCCACCAGTGATTTCAGGGGTACGGGCTACACCTTC. The chain combines TRBV24-1 with TRBJ1-2, with D possibly matching TRBD1 (6 bases). Germline lookup yields CDR1 KGHDR and CDR2 SFDVKD. The V and J ends lost 1 base and 8 bases respectively, with 10 bases between them. The CDR3 spans 13 residues.

The rearrangement links TRBV11-2 to TRBJ2-5, with unresolved D. V was clipped by 4 bases and J by 5 bases, with 11 bases between them. Germline V lookup: CDR1 SGHAT, CDR2 FQNNGV. This CDR3 has 13 amino acids. In DNA, the CDR3 is TGTGCCAGCAGCTCAATGGAGAGGGAGACCCAGTACTTC. This sequence encodes CASSSMERETQYF.

This sequence joins TRBV24-1 and TRBJ2-1; TRBD2 agrees at 11 bases. With 4 bases clipped from V and 5 bases from J, the junction kept 3 bases outside the gene matches. The CDR3 contains 15 residues. CDR1 KGHDR and CDR2 SFDVKD come from the germline V gene. In DNA, the CDR3 is TGTGCCACCAGTGACCCGACTAGCGGGGACAATGAGCAGTTCTTC. Its translation: CATSDPTSGDNEQFF.

J is TRBJ2-1 and V is TRBV4-1; TRBD1 matches 7 bases. CDR3 length: 16 amino acids. From germline, CDR1 is MGHRA and CDR2 YSYEKL. The V and J ends lost 4 bases and 3 bases, in that order; junction bases with no gene match: 9. The CDR3 sequence: CASSPTDRALYNEQFF. As DNA, the CDR3 is TGCGCCAGCAGCCCGACTGACAGGGCCCTCTACAATGAGCAGTTCTTC.

This CDR3 reads CASSQGAPNQPQHF. In DNA, the CDR3 is TGCGCCAGCAGCCAGGGGGCCCCAAATCAGCCCCAGCATTTT. The rearrangement joins TRBV5-1 to TRBJ1-5; 8 bases are a match to TRBD1. The germline V gene encodes CDR1 SGHRS and CDR2 YFSETQ. The ends lost 4 bases at V and 4 bases at J; junction bases unmatched: 4. This CDR3 comprises 14 residues.

The chain combines TRBV11-2 with TRBJ2-1, with D possibly TRBD1 on 7 matching bases. Deletions cut 5 bases from V and 4 bases from J, with 9 bases between. CDR1 and CDR2 from the germline V gene are SGHAT and FQNNGV. The CDR3 is 13 residues long. The CDR3 loop is CASSAGQYNEQFF. In nucleotides, the CDR3 is TGTGCCAGCAGCGCGGGACAGTACAATGAGCAGTTCTTC.

The gene calls are TRBV3-1 (or the pseudogene TRBV3-2) and TRBJ1-3; maybe TRBD1 (6 bases). V was trimmed by 1 base and J by 2 bases, leaving 12 bases between them. CDR3 length equals 16 residues. Looked up from germline, CDR1 is LGHDT and CDR2 is YNNKEL (reference sequence). The CDR3 here is CASSQGTATTGNTIYF. CDR3 nucleotides: TGTGCCAGCAGCCAAGGGACAGCGACGACTGGAAACACCATATATTTT.

This clone was recorded only once. V gene TRBV10-3 combines with J gene TRBJ2-1, with TRBD1 identical over 9 bases. J lost 1 base, V lost 6 bases, and 4 bases had no gene match. The CDR3 spans 15 residues. Germline V gene data show CDR1 as ENHRY and CDR2 as SYGVKD. The CDR3 loop reads CAIRSQGASYNEQFF. The CDR3 coding sequence is TGTGCCATCAGATCACAGGGGGCTTCCTACAATGAGCAGTTCTTC.

This chain connects TRBV30 to TRBJ2-2, with TRBD2 as a possible D gene (6 bases). The germline gives CDR1 GTSNPN, CDR2 SVGIG (reference sequence). Between the trimmed V and J ends, which lost 1 base and 6 bases, there was a span of 9 bases. The CDR3 consists of 13 residues. The DNA of the CDR3 is TGTGCCTGGAGTGATGGGAGGCCCGGGGAGCTGTTTTTT. Encoded protein: CAWSDGRPGELFF.

The chain employs TRBV11-2 and TRBJ1-1; D remains unclear. Germline V gene data show CDR1 as SGHAT and CDR2 as FQNNGV. Trimming took off 1 base at V and 3 bases at J, with 6 bases between the two ends. The CDR3 contains 13 residues. The CDR3 DNA follows: TGTGCCAGCAGCTTAGTCCTCGACACTGAAGCTTTCTTT. As protein: CASSLVLDTEAFF.

The chain joins TRBV5-1 to TRBJ2-7; a weak D match, TRBD1 (6 bases). The CDR3 is 14 amino acids. Trimming pared 1 base from V and 6 bases from J, leaving 14 bases between. CDR1 is SGHRS and CDR2 is YFSETQ in the germline V gene. Written as DNA, the CDR3 is TGCGCCAGCAGCTTGACAGGGAGTGGTGGCGAGCAGTACTTC. It codes for CASSLTGSGGEQYF.

This clone came up once. CDR3 in DNA: TGTGCCAGCAGCTTGGCGGGCCTGGGGAATCAGCCCCAGCATTTT. Its translation: CASSLAGLGNQPQHF. The gene calls are TRBV28 and TRBJ1-5; D is undetermined. There are 15 residues in the CDR3. Trimming took off 6 bases at V and 4 bases at J, with 16 bases between the two ends. Per germline, CDR1 MDHEN and CDR2 SYDVKM.

This clone has a handful of counts. This chain connects TRBV10-3 to TRBJ1-1, with 8 bases fitting TRBD1. Per the germline V gene, CDR1 is ENHRY and CDR2 is SYGVKD. The V segment lost 11 bases and the J segment 0 bases; nucleotides outside the gene matches: 8. The CDR3 runs to 14 residues. CDR3 amino acids: CAARGTGMNTEAFF. CDR3 bases: TGTGCCGCCCGGGGGACAGGTATGAACACTGAAGCTTTCTTT.

The J gene is TRBJ2-3, the V gene TRBV19; TRBD1 matches at 8 bases. Germline loops: CDR1 LNHDA, CDR2 SQIVND (reference sequence). The CDR3 has 13 residues. Here the CDR3 reads CVARDRLTDTQYF. The CDR3 region has the DNA TGTGTCGCCAGGGACAGGCTAACAGATACGCAGTATTTT.

The chain has TRBV7-2 and TRBJ2-7; possible D gene TRBD1, 5 bases. Trimming shortened V by 5 bases and J by 6 bases, and 17 bases separated the two germline ends. Germline CDR1 reads SGHTA; CDR2 reads FQGNSA. The CDR3 spans 14 residues. The chain's CDR3 is CASSQASSGLEQYF. The DNA of the CDR3 is TGTGCCAGCAGCCAGGCGAGTTCAGGGCTCGAGCAGTACTTC.